Reported below is one T cell receptor beta chain. Libraries were made by iRepertoire multiplex PCR with TCR subtype-specific primers for bulk and single-cell sequencing. TCRdb reprocessed the multiplex PCR reads and reports one entry per CDR3 protein, with no DNA. The repertoire table contains 20,000 to 25,000 distinct CDR3 sequences. Germline values: CDR1 SGHNT, CDR2 YENEEA. The CDR3 totals 17 residues. This sample is part of a study of T cells in severe cutaneous drug reactions. In the study overall: A European registry, Taiwan and Thailand supplied patients during about 2010 to 2019.

Carbamazepine had induced Stevens-Johnson syndrome or toxic epidermal necrolysis in the sequenced donors. The chain employs TRBV11-3 and TRBJ2-1; the D gene TCRdb calls, TRBD2, cannot be checked with no DNA. Sequencing used PBMCs. This TCR was sampled from a human donor with toxic epidermal necrolysis, a severe cutaneous drug reaction. The CDR3 sequence: CASSRRTGTSTGNEQFF.